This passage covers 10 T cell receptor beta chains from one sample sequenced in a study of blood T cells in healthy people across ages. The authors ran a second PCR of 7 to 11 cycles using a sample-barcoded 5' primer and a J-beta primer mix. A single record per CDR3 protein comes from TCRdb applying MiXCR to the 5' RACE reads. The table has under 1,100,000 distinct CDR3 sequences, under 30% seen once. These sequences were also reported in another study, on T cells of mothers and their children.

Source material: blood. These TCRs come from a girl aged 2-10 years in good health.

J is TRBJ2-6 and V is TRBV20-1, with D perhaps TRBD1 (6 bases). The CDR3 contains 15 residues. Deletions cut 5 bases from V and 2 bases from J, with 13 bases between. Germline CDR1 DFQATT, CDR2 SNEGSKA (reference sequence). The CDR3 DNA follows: TGCAGTGCTTGGGACATCACAACTGGGGCCAACGTCCTGACTTTC. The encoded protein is CSAWDITTGANVLTF.

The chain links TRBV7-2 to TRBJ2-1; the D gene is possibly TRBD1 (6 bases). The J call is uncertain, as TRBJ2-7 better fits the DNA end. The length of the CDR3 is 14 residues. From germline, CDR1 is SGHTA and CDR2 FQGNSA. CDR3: CASSHEQGPGEQYF. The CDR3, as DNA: TGTGCCAGCAGCCACGAACAGGGACCAGGCGAGCAGTACTTC.

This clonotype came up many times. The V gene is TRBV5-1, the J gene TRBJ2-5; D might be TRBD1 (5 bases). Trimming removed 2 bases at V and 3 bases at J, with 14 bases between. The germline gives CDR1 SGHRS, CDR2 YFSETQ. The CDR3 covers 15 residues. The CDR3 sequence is CASSLGVSPKETQYF. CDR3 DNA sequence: TGCGCCAGCAGCTTAGGGGTCAGCCCCAAAGAGACCCAGTACTTC.

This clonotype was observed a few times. CDR3 amino acids: CASSQALRGGYEQFF. The CDR3 DNA sequence: TGTGCCAGCAGCCAAGCGTTGCGGGGGGGCTATGAGCAGTTCTTC. The gene calls are TRBV4-2 and TRBJ2-5, with 9 bases that match TRBD2. The assigned J gene may be wrong: the sequence end matches TRBJ2-1 better. The CDR3 covers 15 residues. The germline gives CDR1 LGHNA, CDR2 YNFKEQ.

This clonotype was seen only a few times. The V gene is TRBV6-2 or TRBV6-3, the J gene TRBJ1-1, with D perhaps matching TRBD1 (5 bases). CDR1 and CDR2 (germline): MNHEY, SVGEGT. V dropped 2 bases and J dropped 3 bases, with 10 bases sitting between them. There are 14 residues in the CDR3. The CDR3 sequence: CASSYRDLDTEAFF. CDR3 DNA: TGTGCCAGCAGTTACCGGGACCTCGACACTGAAGCTTTCTTT.

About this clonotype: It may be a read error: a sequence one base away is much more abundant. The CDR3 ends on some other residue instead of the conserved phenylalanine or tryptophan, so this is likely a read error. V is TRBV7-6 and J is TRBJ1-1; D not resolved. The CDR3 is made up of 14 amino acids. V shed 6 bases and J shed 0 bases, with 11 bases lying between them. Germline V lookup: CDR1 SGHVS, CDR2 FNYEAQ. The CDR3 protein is CASSPDTMNTEAFS. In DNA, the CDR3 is TGTGCCAGCAGTCCCGACACCATGAACACTGAAGCTTTCTCT.

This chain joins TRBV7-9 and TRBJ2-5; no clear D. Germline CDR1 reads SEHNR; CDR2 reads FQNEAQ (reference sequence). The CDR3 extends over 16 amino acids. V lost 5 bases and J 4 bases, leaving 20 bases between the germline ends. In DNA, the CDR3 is TGTGCCAGCAGCCAGAGTGGCAGAAGAACGGGAGAGACCCAGTACTTC. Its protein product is CASSQSGRRTGETQYF. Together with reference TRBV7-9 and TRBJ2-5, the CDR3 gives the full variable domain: DTGVSQNPRHKITKRGQNVTFRCDPISEHNRLYWYRQTLGQGPEFLTYFQNEAQLEKSRLLSDRFSAERPKGSFSTLEIQRTEQGDSAMYLCASSQSGRRTGETQYFGPGTRLLVL.

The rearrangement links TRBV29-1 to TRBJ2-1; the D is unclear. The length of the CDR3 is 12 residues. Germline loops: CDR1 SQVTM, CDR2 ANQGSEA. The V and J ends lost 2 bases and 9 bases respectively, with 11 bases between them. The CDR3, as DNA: TGCAGCGTTGAAACGGTAATGCGTGAGCAGTTCTTC. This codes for CSVETVMREQFF.

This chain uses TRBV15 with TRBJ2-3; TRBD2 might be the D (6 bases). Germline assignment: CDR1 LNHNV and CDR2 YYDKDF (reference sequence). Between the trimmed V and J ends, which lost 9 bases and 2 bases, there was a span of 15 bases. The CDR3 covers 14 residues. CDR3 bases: TGTGCCACTAGGAGGGATCTCCCCACAGATACGCAGTATTTT. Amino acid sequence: CATRRDLPTDTQYF.

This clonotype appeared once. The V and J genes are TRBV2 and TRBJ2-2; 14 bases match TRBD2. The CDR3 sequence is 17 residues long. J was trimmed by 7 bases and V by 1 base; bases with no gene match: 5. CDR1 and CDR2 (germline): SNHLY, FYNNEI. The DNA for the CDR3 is TGTGCCAGCAGTGAAGAGGAGACTAGCGGGAGGGGCGGGGAGCTGTTTTTT. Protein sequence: CASSEEETSGRGGELFF.